This TCR beta chain was identified in a study of shared clonotypes between healthy human individuals. Study overall: CD4 naive cells filled three plates per donor, CD4 memory three, CD8 naive two and CD8 memory one.

About this clone: Its antigen remains unidentified.

Sequenced by immunoSEQ multiplex PCR; TCRdb stores in-frame clones only, minus some. This sample yields about 2,200,000 clones, of which 90% to 95% are seen a single time; under 2% belongs to the top ten. Cells designated naive CD8 were CD45RO-negative and were positively selected for CCR7, with terminally differentiated effector memory CD45RA+ cells excluded. There were no recent acute infections or vaccinations among the donors, who were healthy HIV-negative adults. All participating donors were Caucasian adults from Nashville, Tennessee. Study-level findings and limits: The study found lower generation probabilities in non-shared clonotypes than in those shared by all four donors.

Germline CDR1 is LNHNV and CDR2 is YYDKDF (reference sequence). The CDR3 contains 19 residues. V dropped 3 bases and J dropped 3; count of bases not matched to a gene: 20. The sequenced sample was naive CD8+ T cells from PBMCs. This TCR derives from a man younger than 35 in good health. Some clones in this sample may be carry-over from other donors' samples. The V gene is TRBV15, the J gene TRBJ2-7, with 7 bases identical to TRBD1. This CDR3 reads CATSSTQGERRAKIYEQYF. As DNA, the CDR3 is TGTGCCACCAGCAGCACCCAGGGGGAGCGGCGAGCAAAGATCTACGAGCAGTACTTC.